This record looks at one T cell receptor (beta chain) sequence and its context. The antigen is not known. This record belongs to a study of Ad26.COV2.S vaccination and SARS-CoV-2 variants. Germline V CDR1 and CDR2: SGHDT, YYEEEE. The CDR3 consists of 15 residues. V was pared by 3 bases and J by 3 bases, with 13 bases between. The assay was immunoSEQ multiplex PCR, and TCRdb's table has in-frame clones only and misses some. Here the sample spans roughly 180,000 clones, roughly nine tenths being singletons. Study-wide results and caveats: Post-vaccination spike-specific CD8+ and CD4+ T cell responses reportedly had substantial breadth. Measures of TCR breadth and depth may have fallen short of total T cell responses. Vaccine recipients surpassed placebo recipients in spike-specific TCR breadth. Non-spike TCR breadth showed similarity between vaccine and placebo recipients.

The sample was peripheral blood, taken after recovery from COVID-19. The sequence was collected from a human donor who had recovered from COVID-19. The chain combines TRBV5-6 with TRBJ1-5; D is perhaps TRBD1 (6 bases). The CDR3 protein is CASSSSGALNQPQHF. The CDR3 nucleotides read TGTGCCAGCAGCTCGTCAGGGGCCCTCAATCAGCCCCAGCATTTT. Full variable domain (remainder filled in from reference TRBV5-6 and TRBJ1-5): DAGVTQSPTHLIKTRGQQVTLRCSPKSGHDTVSWYQQALGQGPQFIFQYYEEEERQRGNFPDRFSGHQFPNYSSELNVNALLLGDSALYLCASSSSGALNQPQHFGDGTRLSIL.